This T cell receptor (beta chain) was observed in a study of blood T cells in healthy people across ages (dated by TCRdb to the mid-2010s). As for the study more broadly: In model experiments, template switching captured roughly one uniquely barcoded TCR beta cDNA molecule for every two T cells. The donors were divided into four age groups: young (average approximately 17 years), middle-aged (about 40), aged (about 61) and long-lived (nearly 85). To avoid experimental bias, donors of different ages were randomly spread across the sequencing lanes. The study analyzed two additional independent replicas of 1 million unique cDNA reads from the same blood draw for two donors, one aged 18 to 29 and one aged 80 or older. The study measured age-related changes in TCR beta repertoire diversity using deep sequencing normalized with unique cDNA molecular identifiers.

Trimming takes 5 bases from V and 5 bases from J, and the germline ends sit 18 bases apart. The CDR1 and CDR2 encoded by the germline V gene are MDHEN and SYDVKM. The CDR3 goes from the cysteine to the phenylalanine over 15 residues. CDR3 DNA is the only sequence kept; it has 45 bases, read in frame from the first base. The sample holds a few counts of this clonotype. This clone's antigen is unknown. There are no base qualities to consult, and no much larger clone falls within one base. Systemically healthy Caucasian individuals from Russia, around 38 in total and aged about 6 to 95 years, were included as donors. Approximately 9.3 milliliters of peripheral blood were collected from each donor into EDTA-treated Vacutainer tubes. PBMCs were isolated by Ficoll-Paque density-gradient centrifugation, with at least 7 million obtained per sample. Trizol reagent was used to extract total RNA from PBMCs, with at least 6 micrograms per sample. For every donor, an aliquot of PBMCs went through flow cytometry to measure the percentages of naive CD45RAhigh/CD27high T cells.

Summary of the overall study and its limitations: Estimates of total diversity based on one million sequenced T cells were considered lower bounds and underestimates. Because the CMV infection status of the donors was unknown, age-related changes in expanded clonotypes may potentially have been confounded. As age increased, observed TCR beta diversity per million T cells dropped in a roughly linear way, and a significant reduction was already evident by age 40. The percentage of naive T cells measured by flow cytometry correlated strongly with observed TCR beta diversity. Compared with the aged group, more naive CD4+ T cells, fewer expanded clones and increased TCR diversity were shown by the long-lived group, suggesting age selection. Conclusive comparison of naive and antigen-experienced compartments was prevented by the profiling of bulk unsorted PBMCs.

The library was prepared using 5' RACE. This sample was sequenced with an Illumina HiSeq 2500. A second PCR of about 6 to 11 cycles was run with a J-beta primer mix and a sample-barcoded 5' primer. A template-switch 5' adaptor carrying 12 random nucleotides introduced a unique molecular identifier onto each TCR beta cDNA molecule. Each sample yielded at least 3 million CDR3-containing paired-end reads. The Mint cDNA synthesis kit, primed by a TRBC-specific oligonucleotide, was used to synthesize first-strand cDNA from all RNA. After uracil-DNA glycosylase treatment, a first 18-cycle PCR used universal primers M1SS and BC2_uni_R on all cDNA. The study's own analysis went as follows. Each sample was normalized by randomly selecting 1 million high-quality reads, each carrying a distinct molecular identifier. Instead of being binned into consensus sequences, reads with shared molecular identifiers were discarded. MiTCR, with a Q25 quality threshold and the strictest error-elimination algorithm, was used for CDR3 identification, clonotype clustering and error correction. A nonparametric unseen species model with Euler transformation was used to estimate lower-bound total TCR beta diversity. TCRdb's own reprocessing of the public reads used fastp at Q25 and MiXCR and kept productive beta chains. Each CDR3 protein appears once, grouped with its most common genes and DNA. The V and J calls here are based on TCRdb, not the publication. This sample lists roughly 800,000 distinct CDR3 sequences; over 45% were detected once. The ten largest clones add up to about 20% of the sample.

Input material: blood. Recombination connected TRBV28 to TRBJ2-5, with TRBD1 perhaps the D gene, on 6 matching bases. The clonotype comes from a man between 25 and 39 years old in good health. The DNA sequence follows: TGTGCCAGCAGTCCGGATGGGACATCTGACGAGACCCAGTACTTC. Its product reads: CASSPDGTSDETQYF.